This T cell receptor beta chain came from a study of blood T cell repertoires in COVID-19. Methods used by the authors: It was from reference gene primer amplification that nucleated cell counts were estimated. Libraries were prepared by immunoSEQ multiplex PCR; TCRdb keeps only in-frame clonotypes and omits some of them. V and J calls and clone size are given by that table; D and trimming were obtained from the DNA. Counted here are roughly 250,000 clones, 86% occurring once; the ten biggest clones make up roughly 1.9%. The V end was cut by 2 bases, the J end by 7 bases, with 5 bases between. Germline lookup yields CDR1 GTSNPN and CDR2 SVGIG (reference sequence). This CDR3 is built from 11 residues.

The chain uses TRBV30 and TRBJ2-2; D ambiguous. The sample taken for sequencing was PBMCs or T cells enriched from blood (not recorded which). This TCR was sampled from a woman in her forties or fifties who had recovered from COVID-19. The CDR3 region is CAWSSVGELFF. As DNA, the CDR3 is TGTGCCTGGAGTTCGGTCGGGGAGCTGTTTTTT.